There are many counts of the clone carrying this T cell receptor (beta chain). The antigen remains undetermined. This sample stems from a study of spatial heterogeneity in lung cancer. Study as a whole: Within raw reads, each unique TCR and UMI combination appeared on average more than ten times. Study-level findings and limits: More often at tumor resection than at routine follow-up, ubiquitous expanded tumor TCRs were detected in the blood.

TCR cDNA molecules were tagged individually, and each one carried a unique molecular identifier. TCRdb redid the calling of the 5' RACE reads with MiXCR, one entry per CDR3 protein. The sample includes 36,000 or so distinct CDR3 sequences, 4% to 6% of them seen just once. V lost 5 bases and J 1 base, leaving 11 bases between the germline ends. Germline V CDR1 and CDR2: MGHRA, YSYEKL. This CDR3 has 15 residues. Time point noted: sample taken at primary tumor resection. Sequencing of whole RNA from tumor, nontumor lung or frozen PBMC involved no sorting. There were around 72 donors, all of them untreated patients with early-stage non-small cell lung cancer.

The chain links TRBV4-1 to TRBJ2-2; TRBD1 might be the D (6 bases). The sample was PBMCs, taken at surgery. The receptor comes from a female donor with early-stage non-small cell lung cancer. The CDR3 protein is CASSYQQGNTGELFF. In DNA, the CDR3 is TGCGCCAGCAGCTATCAACAGGGGAACACCGGGGAGCTGTTTTTT.